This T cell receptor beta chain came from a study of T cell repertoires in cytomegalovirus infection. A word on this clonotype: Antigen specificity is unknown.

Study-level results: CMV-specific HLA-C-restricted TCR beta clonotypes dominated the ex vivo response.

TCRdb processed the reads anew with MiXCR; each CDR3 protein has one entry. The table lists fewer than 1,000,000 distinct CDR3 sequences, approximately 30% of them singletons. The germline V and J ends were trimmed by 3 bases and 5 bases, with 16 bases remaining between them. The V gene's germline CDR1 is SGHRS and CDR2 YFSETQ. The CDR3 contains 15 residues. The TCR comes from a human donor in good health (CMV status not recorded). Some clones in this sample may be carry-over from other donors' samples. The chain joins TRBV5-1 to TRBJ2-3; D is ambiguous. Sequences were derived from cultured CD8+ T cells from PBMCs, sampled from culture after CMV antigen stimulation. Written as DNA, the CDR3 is TGCGCCAGCAGCTCGACGTGGATTCGCGAAGATACGCAGTATTTT. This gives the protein CASSSTWIREDTQYF.